This record concerns one T cell receptor (beta chain) sequence. Measured with immunoSEQ multiplex PCR; TCRdb has only the in-frame clones, and not every one. The sample includes tens of thousands of clones, around 82% of them seen just once. Unmatched junction bases numbered 7, after V lost 2 bases and J lost 1 base. Germline CDR1 and CDR2: SGHNT and YYREEE (reference sequence). CDR3 length: 17 residues. The data were obtained in a study of CD4 T cell repertoires in COVID-19. The receptor was isolated from a human donor who had COVID-19. This sample comprised CD4+ T cells from peripheral blood, obtained after recovery from COVID-19. The chain is built from TRBV5-4 and TRBJ2-3, with 10 bases lining up with TRBD2. This CDR3 is CASSLASGGEGTDTQYF. The CDR3 DNA reads as TGTGCCAGCAGCTTAGCTAGCGGGGGAGAGGGCACAGATACGCAGTATTTT.